A single sample gave rise to the 2 T cell receptor beta chains below, sequenced in a study of T-cell reconstitution after alpha-beta-depleted transplantation in children. The TCRbeta library was prepared with unique molecular identifiers. One entry per CDR3 protein results from TCRdb running MiXCR on the PCR reads. Of 200,000 to 250,000 distinct CDR3 sequences in the sample, roughly 8% were seen once. The input for sequencing was PBMCs, mostly from graft donor cells, taken 180 days after TCRalphabeta/CD19-depleted stem cell transplant. The receptor source for this set is a male patient between 5 and 17 years old who had a stem cell transplant for acute lymphoblastic leukemia, so the T cells may come from the graft donor.

This clonotype occurred a few times. This chain links TRBV12-3 or TRBV12-4 with TRBJ1-2, with 9 bases identical to TRBD1. Losses at the gene ends were 8 bases for V and 8 bases for J; bases not matched to a gene: 24. The CDR3 totals 18 residues. CDR3 DNA: TGTGCCAGCTCATTCGGCGGGACAGGGCATACCCTTTTGAAGGGCTACACCTTC. This translates into CASSFGGTGHTLLKGYTF.

With respect to this clonotype: A single base separates this from a much larger clone, so it may be a read error. This rearrangement joins TRBV5-3 to TRBJ1-1, with D perhaps matching TRBD1 (6 bases). TRBV5-3 is sorted into the ORF group, with uncertain function. Deletions cut 8 bases from V and 2 bases from J, with 16 bases between. The CDR3 runs to 14 residues. The CDR3 DNA reads TGTGCCAGCAGCCCGGGACACTTCAACACTGAAGCTTTCTTT. The encoded protein is CASSPGHFNTEAFF.